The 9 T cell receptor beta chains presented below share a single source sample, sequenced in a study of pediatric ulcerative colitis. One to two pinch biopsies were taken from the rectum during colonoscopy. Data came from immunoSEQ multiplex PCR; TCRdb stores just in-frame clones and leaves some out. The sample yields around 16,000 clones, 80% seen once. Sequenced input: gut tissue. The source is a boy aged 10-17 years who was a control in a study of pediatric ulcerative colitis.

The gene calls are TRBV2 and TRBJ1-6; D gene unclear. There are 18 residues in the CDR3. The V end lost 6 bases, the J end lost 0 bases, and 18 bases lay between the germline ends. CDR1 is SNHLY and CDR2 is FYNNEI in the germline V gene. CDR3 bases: TGTGCCAGCAGCGCGGGAACAGTTCCAAGCTCCTATAATTCACCCCTCCACTTT. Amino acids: CASSAGTVPSSYNSPLHF.

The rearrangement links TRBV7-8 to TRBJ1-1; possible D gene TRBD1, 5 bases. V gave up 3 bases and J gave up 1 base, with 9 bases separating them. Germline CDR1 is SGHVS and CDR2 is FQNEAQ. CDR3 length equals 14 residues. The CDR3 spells CASSLSTGNTEAFF. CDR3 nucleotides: TGTGCCAGCAGCTTGAGTACAGGGAACACTGAAGCTTTCTTT.

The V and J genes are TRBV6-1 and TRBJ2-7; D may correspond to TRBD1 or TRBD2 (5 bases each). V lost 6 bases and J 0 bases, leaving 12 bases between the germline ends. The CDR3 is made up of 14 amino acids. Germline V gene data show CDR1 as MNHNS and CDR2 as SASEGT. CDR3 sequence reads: CASRASGSSYEQYF. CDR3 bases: TGTGCCAGCAGAGCCTCAGGGAGCTCCTACGAGCAGTACTTC.

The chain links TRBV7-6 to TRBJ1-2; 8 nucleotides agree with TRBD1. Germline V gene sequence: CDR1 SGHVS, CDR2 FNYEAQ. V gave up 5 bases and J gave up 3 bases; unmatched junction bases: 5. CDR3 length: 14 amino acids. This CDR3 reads CASSPGTGDYGYTF. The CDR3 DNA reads TGTGCCAGCAGCCCCGGGACAGGTGACTATGGCTACACCTTC.

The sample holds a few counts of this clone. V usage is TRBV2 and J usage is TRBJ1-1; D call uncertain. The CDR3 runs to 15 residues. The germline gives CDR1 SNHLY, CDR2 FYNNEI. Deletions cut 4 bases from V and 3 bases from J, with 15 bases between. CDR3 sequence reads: CASSAPGMGHTEAFF. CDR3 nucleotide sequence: TGTGCCAGCAGTGCCCCGGGGATGGGCCACACTGAAGCTTTCTTT.

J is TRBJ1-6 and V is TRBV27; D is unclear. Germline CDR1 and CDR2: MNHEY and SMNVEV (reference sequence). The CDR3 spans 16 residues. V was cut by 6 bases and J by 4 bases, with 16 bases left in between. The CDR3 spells CASREFETIYNSPLHF. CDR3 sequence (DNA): TGTGCCAGCAGAGAATTCGAGACCATTTATAATTCACCCCTCCACTTT.

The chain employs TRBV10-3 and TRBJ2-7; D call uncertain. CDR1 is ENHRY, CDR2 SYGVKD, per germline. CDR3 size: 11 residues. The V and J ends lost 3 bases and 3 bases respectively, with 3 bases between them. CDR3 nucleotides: TGTGCCATCAGTGACGACTACGAGCAGTACTTC. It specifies CAISDDYEQYF.

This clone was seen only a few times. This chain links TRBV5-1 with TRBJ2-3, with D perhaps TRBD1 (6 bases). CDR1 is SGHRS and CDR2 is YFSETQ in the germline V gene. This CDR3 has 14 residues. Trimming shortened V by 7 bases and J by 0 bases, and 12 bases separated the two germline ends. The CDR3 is CASGWGQSTDTQYF. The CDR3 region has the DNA TGCGCCAGCGGGTGGGGACAAAGCACAGATACGCAGTATTTT.

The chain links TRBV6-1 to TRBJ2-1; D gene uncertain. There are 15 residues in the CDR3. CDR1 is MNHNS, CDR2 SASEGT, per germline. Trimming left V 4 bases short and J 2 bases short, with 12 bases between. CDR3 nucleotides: TGTGCCAGCAGTGGTAGTTTAGCCACCTACAATGAGCAGTTCTTC. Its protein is CASSGSLATYNEQFF.